This TCR beta chain was found in a study of shared clonotypes between healthy human individuals. Trimming at V came to 4 bases and at J to 4 bases, leaving 8 bases not matched to a gene. CDR1 is SGDLS, CDR2 YYNGEE, per germline. This CDR3 comprises 16 residues. Comment on this clone: Its antigen is unknown.

Naive CD8 cells, CD45RO-negative and positively selected for CCR7, excluded terminally differentiated effector memory CD45RA+ cells. Whole-study results and caveats: Shared clonotypes across all four donors exceeded non-shared ones in generation probability.

The repertoire was sequenced with immunoSEQ multiplex PCR; TCRdb's copy has only in-frame clones and lacks some. Of hundreds of thousands of clones in the sample, 98% were seen once. This TCR derives from a man aged 30 to 39 in good health. The chain is built from TRBV9 and TRBJ2-1; 10 nucleotides line up with TRBD1. The sequencing sample was made of naive CD8+ T cells sorted from blood. CDR3 coding DNA: TGTGCCAGCAGCCCCTCGGGGGACAGGGGTTACAATGAGCAGTTCTTC. This gives the protein CASSPSGDRGYNEQFF.